This T cell receptor (beta chain) appears in the sequencing data of a study of shared clonotypes between healthy human individuals. The CDR3 contains 17 residues. CDR1 and CDR2 (germline): MGHRA, YSYEKL. V lost 4 bases and J lost 0; bases outside the gene matches: 11. TCRdb's copy holds only in-frame clones and misses some; the assay was immunoSEQ multiplex PCR. The data hold hundreds of thousands of clones, with 74% observed a single time. This clone was recorded many times. The specimen sequenced was memory CD4+ T cells sorted from blood. Subset here: CD45RA-negative fraction. The genes are TRBV4-1 and TRBJ1-1; 7 positions match TRBD1. This TCR came from a woman aged 25 to 39 in good health. The DNA of the CDR3 is TGCGCCAGCAGCCCTCCTTCCTGGACAGGAATGAACACTGAAGCTTTCTTT. Translated, it gives CASSPPSWTGMNTEAFF.